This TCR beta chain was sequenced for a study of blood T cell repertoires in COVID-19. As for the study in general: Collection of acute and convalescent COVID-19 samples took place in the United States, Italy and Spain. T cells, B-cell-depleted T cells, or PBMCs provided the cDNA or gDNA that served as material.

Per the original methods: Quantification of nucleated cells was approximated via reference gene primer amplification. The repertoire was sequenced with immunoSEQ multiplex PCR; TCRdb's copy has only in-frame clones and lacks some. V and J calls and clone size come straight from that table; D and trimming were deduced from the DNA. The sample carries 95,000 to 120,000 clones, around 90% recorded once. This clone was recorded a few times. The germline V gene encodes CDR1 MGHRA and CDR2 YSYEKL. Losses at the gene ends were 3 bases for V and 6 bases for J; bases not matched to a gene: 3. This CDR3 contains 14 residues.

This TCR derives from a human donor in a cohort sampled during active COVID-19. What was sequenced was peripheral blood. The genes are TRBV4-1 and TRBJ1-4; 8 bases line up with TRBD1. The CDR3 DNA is TGCGCCAGCAGCCACAGGGGGCGGGATGAAAAACTGTTTTTT. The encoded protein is CASSHRGRDEKLFF.